The count of the clone carrying this T cell receptor (beta chain) is one. This record belongs to a study of blood T cell repertoires in COVID-19. Turning to the study itself: From T cells, B-cell-depleted T cells, or PBMCs came the material, which was cDNA or gDNA.

The CDR3 is 18 amino acids. The germline gives CDR1 LGHNA, CDR2 YNFKEQ. The V gene end was trimmed by 1 base and the J gene end by 2 bases; junction bases not matched to a gene: 8. Authors' methods: Researchers report that nucleated cell counts were estimated from reference gene primer amplification. Assay used: immunoSEQ multiplex PCR; TCRdb lists only in-frame clones, some missing. V and J calls and clone size are copied from that table; D and trimming were computed from the DNA. In the table there are around 370,000 clones, around 87% of which are singletons. In Seattle, patients joined the study during active infection and were tracked longitudinally.

The chain has TRBV4-2 and TRBJ2-1, with 10 bases aligning to TRBD2. Sequenced material: peripheral blood. This clonotype originated in a woman aged 50 to 65 with COVID-19, enrolled during active disease. CDR3 loop: CASSQGSRLAGTYNEQFF. The DNA for the CDR3 is TGTGCCAGCAGCCAAGGTTCAAGACTAGCGGGTACCTACAATGAGCAGTTCTTC.